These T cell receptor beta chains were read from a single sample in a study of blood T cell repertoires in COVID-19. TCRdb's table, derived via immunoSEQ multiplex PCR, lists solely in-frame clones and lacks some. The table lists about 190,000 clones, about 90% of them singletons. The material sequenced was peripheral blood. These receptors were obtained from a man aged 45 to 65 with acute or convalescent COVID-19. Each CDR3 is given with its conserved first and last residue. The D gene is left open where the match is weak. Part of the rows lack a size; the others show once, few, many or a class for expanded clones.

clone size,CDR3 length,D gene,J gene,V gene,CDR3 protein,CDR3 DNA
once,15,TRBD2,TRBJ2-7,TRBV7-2,CASSEGLAGVYEQYF,TGTGCCAGCAGCGAGGGACTAGCGGGAGTATACGAGCAGTACTTC
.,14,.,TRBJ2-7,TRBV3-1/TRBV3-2,CASSQDRKYYEQYF,TGTGCCAGCAGCCAAGACAGAAAATACTACGAGCAGTACTTC
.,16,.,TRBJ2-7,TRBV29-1,CSVDRSGGHSSYEQYF,TGCAGCGTTGACAGGTCCGGGGGTCACAGCTCCTACGAGCAGTACTTC
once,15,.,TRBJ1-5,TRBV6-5,CASSPFGAFNQPQHF,TGTGCCAGCAGCCCCTTTGGGGCCTTCAATCAGCCCCAGCATTTT
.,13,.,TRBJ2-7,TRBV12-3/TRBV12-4,CASSQGTLYEQYF,TGTGCCAGCAGTCAGGGAACTCTCTACGAGCAGTACTTC
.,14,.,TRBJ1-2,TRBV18,CASSLSQVAGGYTF,TGTGCCAGCTCACTTTCACAGGTCGCGGGGGGCTACACCTTC
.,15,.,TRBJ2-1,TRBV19,CASSISDFPYNEQFF,TGTGCCAGTAGTATTTCCGACTTTCCCTACAATGAGCAGTTCTTC
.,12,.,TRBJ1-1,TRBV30,CAWSRGGTEAFF,TGTGCCTGGAGTCGGGGGGGTACTGAAGCTTTCTTT
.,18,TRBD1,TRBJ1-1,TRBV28,CASSRRGQGTGKNTEAFF,TGTGCCAGCAGCCGCCGGGGCCAGGGGACAGGGAAGAACACTGAAGCTTTCTTT
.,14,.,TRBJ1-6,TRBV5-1,CASSTGQLNSPLHF,TGCGCCAGCAGCACCGGACAGCTTAATTCACCCCTCCACTTT
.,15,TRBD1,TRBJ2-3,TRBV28,CASTPEAGGRNTQYF,TGTGCCAGCACCCCGGAGGCAGGGGGCAGAAATACGCAGTATTTT
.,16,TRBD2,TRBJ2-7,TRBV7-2,CASSFSSGQNSYEQYF,TGTGCCAGCAGCTTTTCTAGCGGGCAAAACTCCTACGAGCAGTACTTC
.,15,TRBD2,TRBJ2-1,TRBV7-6,CASSLGLAGQGEQFF,TGTGCCAGCAGCTTAGGACTAGCGGGGCAAGGAGAGCAGTTCTTC
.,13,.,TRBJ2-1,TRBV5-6,CASSLSVSNEQFF,TGTGCCAGCAGCTTGTCAGTCTCCAATGAGCAGTTCTTC
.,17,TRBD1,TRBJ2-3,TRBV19,CASSIRTGALSTDTQYF,TGTGCCAGTAGTATAAGGACAGGGGCCCTTAGCACAGATACGCAGTATTTT
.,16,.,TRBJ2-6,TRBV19,CASSRGARSGANVLTF,TGTGCCAGTAGTAGGGGCGCCCGCTCTGGGGCCAACGTCCTGACTTTC
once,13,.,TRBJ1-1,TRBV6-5,CASSLGEDTEAFF,TGTGCCAGCAGTTTAGGGGAGGACACTGAAGCTTTCTTT
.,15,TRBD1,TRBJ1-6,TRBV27,CASSLLAGGNSPLHF,TGTGCCAGCAGTTTATTGGCAGGGGGTAATTCACCCCTCCACTTT
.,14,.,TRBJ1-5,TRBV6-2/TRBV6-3,CASSWYRDDQPQHF,TGTGCCAGCAGTTGGTACAGGGATGATCAGCCCCAGCATTTT
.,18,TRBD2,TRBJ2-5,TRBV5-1,CASSLGRTSGRAGETQYF,TGCGCCAGCAGCTTGGGCCGCACTAGCGGGAGGGCCGGCGAGACCCAGTACTTC
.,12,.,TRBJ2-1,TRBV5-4,CASSLYSREQFF,TGTGCCAGCAGCTTGTATTCCCGTGAGCAGTTCTTC
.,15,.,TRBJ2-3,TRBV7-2,CASSPLAIDTDTQYF,TGTGCCAGCAGCCCTCTTGCTATTGACACAGATACGCAGTATTTT
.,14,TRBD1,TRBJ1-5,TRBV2,CASRTQGVSQPQHF,TGTGCCAGCCGAACCCAGGGGGTGAGCCAGCCCCAGCATTTT
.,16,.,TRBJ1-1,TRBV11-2,CASSTQGRGVNTEAFF,TGTGCCAGCAGCACCCAGGGTAGAGGAGTGAACACTGAAGCTTTCTTT
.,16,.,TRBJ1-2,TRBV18,CASSGGEERANYGYTF,TGTGCCAGCTCAGGGGGCGAAGAGAGAGCTAACTATGGCTACACCTTC
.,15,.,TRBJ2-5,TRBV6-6,CASSYSSYIQETQYF,TGTGCCAGCAGTTACTCGAGTTATATCCAAGAGACCCAGTACTTC
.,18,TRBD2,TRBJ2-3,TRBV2,CASSVRGLAGGGTDTQYF,TGTGCCAGCAGTGTCAGGGGACTAGCGGGAGGAGGGACAGATACGCAGTATTTT
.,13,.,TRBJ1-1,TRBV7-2,CASSTTGTTRPFF,TGTGCCAGCAGCACCACAGGGACCACTCGGCCTTTCTTT
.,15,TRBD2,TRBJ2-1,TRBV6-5,CASRQFGRAQSEQFF,TGTGCCAGTCGCCAATTTGGGAGGGCTCAGAGTGAGCAGTTCTTC
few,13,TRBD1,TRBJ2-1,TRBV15,CATSDNRGDEQFF,TGTGCCACCAGCGATAACAGGGGCGATGAGCAGTTCTTC
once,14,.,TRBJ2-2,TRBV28,CASRSLEISGELFF,TGTGCCAGCAGGTCCTTGGAGATTTCCGGGGAGCTGTTTTTT
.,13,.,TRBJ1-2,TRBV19,CASRVTAGDGYTF,TGTGCCAGTAGGGTCACGGCAGGGGACGGCTACACCTTC
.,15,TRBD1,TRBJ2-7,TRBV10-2,CASREDRAFTYEQYF,TGCGCCAGCAGGGAAGACAGGGCCTTCACCTACGAGCAGTACTTC
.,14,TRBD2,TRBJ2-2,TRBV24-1,CATAGTRNTGELFF,TGTGCCACCGCCGGGACTAGAAACACCGGGGAGCTGTTTTTT
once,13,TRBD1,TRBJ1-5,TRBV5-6,CASSLEGAQPQHF,TGTGCCAGCAGCTTGGAGGGGGCACAGCCCCAGCATTTT
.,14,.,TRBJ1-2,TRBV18,CASSPGTTNYGYTF,TGTGCCAGCTCTCCCGGGACAACTAACTATGGCTACACCTTC
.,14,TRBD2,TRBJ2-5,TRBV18,CASSPSGGEETQYF,TGTGCCAGCTCACCTAGCGGGGGGGAAGAGACCCAGTACTTC
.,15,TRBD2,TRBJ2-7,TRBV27,CASSFGASGAYEQYF,TGTGCCAGCAGTTTCGGGGCTAGCGGGGCTTACGAGCAGTACTTC
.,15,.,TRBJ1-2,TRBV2,CASSEAEGDTGGYTF,TGTGCCAGCAGTGAAGCGGAAGGTGATACGGGAGGCTACACCTTC
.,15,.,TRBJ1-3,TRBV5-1,CASSFEGASGNTIYF,TGCGCCAGCAGCTTCGAGGGAGCGTCTGGAAACACCATATATTTT
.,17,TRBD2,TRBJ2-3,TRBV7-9,CASSPPTSGGGTDTQYF,TGTGCCAGCAGCCCCCCGACTAGCGGGGGGGGCACAGATACGCAGTATTTT
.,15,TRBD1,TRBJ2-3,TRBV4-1,CASNIGGQGVDTQYF,TGCGCCAGCAATATAGGCGGACAGGGGGTCGATACGCAGTATTTT
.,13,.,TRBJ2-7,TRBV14,CASRDTGSYEQYF,TGTGCCAGCAGAGATACCGGCTCCTACGAGCAGTACTTC
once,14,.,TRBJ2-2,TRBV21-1,CASSSRQAAGELFF,TGTGCCAGCAGCAGCCGACAGGCGGCCGGGGAGCTGTTTTTT
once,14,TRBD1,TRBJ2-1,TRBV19,CASSGDRVGSEQFF,TGTGCCAGTAGTGGGGACAGGGTGGGGAGTGAGCAGTTCTTC
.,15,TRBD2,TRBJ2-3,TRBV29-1,CSVDEREGSTDTQYF,TGCAGCGTTGATGAGCGGGAGGGCAGCACAGATACGCAGTATTTT
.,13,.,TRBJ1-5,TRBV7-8,CASSLDRGRPQHF,TGTGCCAGCAGCTTAGACCGAGGGCGGCCCCAGCATTTT
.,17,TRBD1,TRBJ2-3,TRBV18,CASSPPTGGPSTDTQYF,TGTGCCAGCTCACCACCGACAGGGGGCCCTAGCACAGATACGCAGTATTTT
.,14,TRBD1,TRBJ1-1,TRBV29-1,CSVEYRGISTEAFF,TGCAGCGTTGAGTACAGGGGGATTTCTACTGAAGCTTTCTTT